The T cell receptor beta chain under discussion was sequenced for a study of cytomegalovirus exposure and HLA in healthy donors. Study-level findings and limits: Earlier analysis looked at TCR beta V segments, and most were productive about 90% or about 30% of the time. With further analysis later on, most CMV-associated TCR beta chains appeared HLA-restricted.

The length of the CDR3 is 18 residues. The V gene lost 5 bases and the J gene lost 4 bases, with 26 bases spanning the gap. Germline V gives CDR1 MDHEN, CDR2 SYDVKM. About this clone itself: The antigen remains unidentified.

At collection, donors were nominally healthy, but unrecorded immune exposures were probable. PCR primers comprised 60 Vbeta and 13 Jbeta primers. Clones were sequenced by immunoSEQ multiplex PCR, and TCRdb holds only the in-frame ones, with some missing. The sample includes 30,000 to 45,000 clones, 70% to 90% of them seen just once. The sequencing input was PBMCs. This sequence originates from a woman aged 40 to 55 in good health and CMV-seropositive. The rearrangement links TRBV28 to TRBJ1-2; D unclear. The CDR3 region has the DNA TGTGCCAGCAGTCCCCACCTGGGAGGGTCTGGGTTTGGCTATGGCTACACCTTC. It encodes CASSPHLGGSGFGYGYTF.